This is a list of T cell receptor beta chains from one sample in a study of T cell clonotyping in hematopoietic cell transplantation. Sequencing was performed with immunoSEQ multiplex PCR; in TCRdb, only in-frame clones are kept and a portion is missing. The sample yields 6,500 to 8,000 clones, over 95% seen once. The sequenced sample was PBMCs, obtained 30 days after allogeneic stem cell transplant. These receptors were collected from a male patient aged 55-69 years who had an allogeneic stem cell transplant from a related donor, so the T cells may come from the graft donor. Some clones in this sample may be carry-over from other donors' samples. The CDR3 runs from the conserved cysteine through the conserved F or W. Each record gives: D gene, V gene, clone size, J gene, CDR3 protein, CDR3 DNA. A D gene is named only where the DNA matches it firmly. Only part of the rows carry a size: once, few, many, or a class if the clone is expanded.

D: NA; V: TRBV6-5; size: NA; J: TRBJ1-1; CDR3: CASRRRAAEETEAFF; DNA: TGTGCCAGTCGTAGGAGGGCGGCGGAGGAAACTGAAGCTTTCTTT
D: TRBD1; V: TRBV7-2; size: NA; J: TRBJ1-5; CDR3: CASSLAGTDNQPQHF; DNA: TGTGCCAGCAGCTTAGCAGGGACAGACAATCAGCCCCAGCATTTT
D: NA; V: TRBV6-5; size: NA; J: TRBJ1-4; CDR3: CASSTLLGEKLFF; DNA: TGTGCCAGCAGTACCCTCCTTGGGGAAAAACTGTTTTTT
D: TRBD1; V: TRBV4-3; size: NA; J: TRBJ1-2; CDR3: CASSTGTGRLGYTF; DNA: TGCGCCAGCAGTACCGGGACAGGGAGATTGGGCTACACCTTC
D: TRBD2; V: TRBV7-3; size: NA; J: TRBJ2-7; CDR3: CASSPRASGGSYEQYF; DNA: TGTGCCAGCAGCCCTCGGGCTAGCGGGGGCTCCTACGAGCAGTACTTC
D: TRBD1; V: TRBV7-7; size: NA; J: TRBJ1-4; CDR3: CASSRPGQVYEKLFF; DNA: TGTGCCAGCAGCCGCCCTGGACAGGTGTATGAAAAACTGTTTTTT
D: TRBD1; V: TRBV4-3; size: NA; J: TRBJ2-7; CDR3: CASSPRGTGSYEQYF; DNA: TGCGCCAGCAGCCCCCGGGGGACAGGGAGCTACGAGCAGTACTTC
D: TRBD1; V: TRBV11-3; size: NA; J: TRBJ2-7; CDR3: CASSLTGTGFYEQYF; DNA: TGTGCCAGCAGCTTAACCGGGACAGGGTTCTACGAGCAGTACTTC
D: TRBD1; V: TRBV30; size: NA; J: TRBJ1-2; CDR3: CAWSVVFIFPYRDSPNYGYTF; DNA: TGTGCCTGGAGTGTCGTGTTTATTTTTCCCTATCGGGACAGCCCTAACTATGGCTACACCTTC
D: NA; V: TRBV27; size: NA; J: TRBJ2-7; CDR3: CASSLNVQGSEQYF; DNA: TGTGCCAGCAGCCTCAATGTTCAGGGATCCGAGCAGTACTTC
D: NA; V: TRBV7-9; size: NA; J: TRBJ2-5; CDR3: CASSSRGGETQYF; DNA: TGTGCCAGCAGCTCGCGAGGCGGGGAGACCCAGTACTTC
D: NA; V: TRBV19; size: NA; J: TRBJ2-5; CDR3: CASSPGRQETQYF; DNA: TGTGCCAGTAGCCCCGGCCGGCAAGAGACCCAGTACTTC
D: NA; V: TRBV11-3; size: NA; J: TRBJ2-2; CDR3: CASSLSRNTGELFF; DNA: TGTGCCAGCAGCTTATCTCGGAACACCGGGGAGCTGTTTTTT
D: NA; V: TRBV7-3; size: NA; J: TRBJ1-1; CDR3: CASFDLEAFF; DNA: TGTGCCAGCTTTGACTTGGAAGCTTTCTTT
D: NA; V: TRBV28; size: NA; J: TRBJ2-2; CDR3: CASLGSRNTGELFF; DNA: TGTGCCAGTCTGGGTAGCAGGAACACCGGGGAGCTGTTTTTT
D: NA; V: TRBV6-1; size: NA; J: TRBJ2-7; CDR3: CASSVRDGGSYEQYF; DNA: TGTGCCAGCAGTGTACGGGACGGAGGCTCCTACGAGCAGTACTTC
D: NA; V: TRBV5-1; size: NA; J: TRBJ1-1; CDR3: CASSGLQGQTEAFF; DNA: TGCGCCAGCAGCGGCTTACAGGGCCAGACTGAAGCTTTCTTT
D: TRBD1; V: TRBV4-1; size: once; J: TRBJ1-2; CDR3: CASSQDAFEDRGPRAGYTF; DNA: TGCGCCAGCAGCCAAGATGCGTTCGAGGACAGGGGGCCACGAGCTGGCTACACCTTC
D: NA; V: TRBV7-9; size: NA; J: TRBJ2-3; CDR3: CASSSERFTDTQYF; DNA: TGTGCCAGCAGCTCGGAACGTTTCACAGATACGCAGTATTTT
D: NA; V: TRBV11-3; size: NA; J: TRBJ2-1; CDR3: CASSLNSYNEQFF; DNA: TGTGCCAGCAGCCTAAATTCATACAATGAGCAGTTCTTC
D: NA; V: TRBV27; size: NA; J: TRBJ1-2; CDR3: CASSLRQFRGYTF; DNA: TGTGCCAGCAGTTTAAGGCAGTTCCGTGGCTACACCTTC
D: TRBD2; V: TRBV11-3; size: NA; J: TRBJ2-1; CDR3: CASSLARTSGGYNEQFF; DNA: TGTGCCAGCAGCTTAGCACGGACTAGCGGGGGATACAATGAGCAGTTCTTC
D: NA; V: TRBV18; size: NA; J: TRBJ2-7; CDR3: CASSGDTGSKYF; DNA: TGTGCCAGCTCAGGAGACACAGGGTCAAAGTACTTC
D: TRBD1; V: TRBV29-1; size: once; J: TRBJ2-1; CDR3: CSAGDRGVYNEQFF; DNA: TGCAGCGCGGGGGACAGGGGGGTCTACAATGAGCAGTTCTTC
D: NA; V: TRBV5-4; size: NA; J: TRBJ1-2; CDR3: CASSLGREKGYTF; DNA: TGTGCCAGCAGCTTGGGACGCGAAAAGGGCTACACCTTC
D: NA; V: TRBV20-1; size: NA; J: TRBJ1-4; CDR3: CSARGNEKLFF; DNA: TGCAGTGCTAGGGGGAATGAAAAACTGTTTTTT
D: NA; V: TRBV30; size: NA; J: TRBJ1-1; CDR3: CAWSVGGNLIQEAFF; DNA: TGTGCCTGGAGTGTGGGGGGCAACTTAATCCAAGAAGCTTTCTTT
D: NA; V: TRBV20-1; size: NA; J: TRBJ1-1; CDR3: CSAANTEAFF; DNA: TGCAGTGCAGCGAACACTGAAGCTTTCTTT
D: NA; V: TRBV7-2; size: NA; J: TRBJ2-5; CDR3: CASSRDIRETQYF; DNA: TGTGCCAGCAGCAGGGACATCAGAGAGACCCAGTACTTC
D: TRBD1; V: TRBV18; size: NA; J: TRBJ1-6; CDR3: CASSPSGQYNSPLHF; DNA: TGTGCCAGCTCACCCTCGGGACAGTATAATTCACCCCTCCACTTT
D: NA; V: TRBV7-2; size: NA; J: TRBJ2-7; CDR3: CASSSLGGQYF; DNA: TGTGCCAGCAGCTCCTTGGGGGGGCAGTACTTC
D: TRBD2; V: TRBV7-2; size: NA; J: TRBJ2-5; CDR3: CASSLPGGMETQYF; DNA: TGTGCCAGCAGCTTACCGGGGGGGATGGAGACCCAGTACTTC